Below, 23 T cell receptor beta chains from the same sample are listed, as sequenced in a study of T cell repertoires in cytomegalovirus infection (dated by TCRdb to between 2019 and 2020). According to the study, the label for this sample's treatment or condition signals: in vitro stimulation with specific CMV peptide epitopes to enrich CMV-specific T cells. Data came from an Illumina HiSeq 1500. The public sequencing data were trimmed at Q25 with fastp and processed into clonotypes with MiXCR by TCRdb, which kept only in-frame beta chains. Each entry is one CDR3 protein sequence, shown with its most common DNA and genes. The sample table contains some 700,000 distinct CDR3 sequences; only one count was recorded for around 30% of them. The ten largest account for 15% to 20% of the sample. No antigen has been assigned to these receptors. This specimen consisted of cultured PBMCs, obtained from culture after CMV antigen stimulation. These receptors originate from a human donor in good health (CMV status not recorded). Some clones in this sample may be carry-over from other donors' samples.

The rearrangement links TRBV2 to TRBJ2-1, with 8 bases fitting TRBD2. The V segment lost 6 bases and the J segment 7 bases; nucleotides outside the gene matches: 11. The CDR3 is made up of 15 amino acids. CDR1 is SNHLY and CDR2 is FYNNEI in the germline V gene. DNA of the CDR3: TGTGCCAGCAGGAACCCGGGGGGGGCGGGGAATGAGCAGTTCTTC. Translating gives CASRNPGGAGNEQFF.

V is TRBV19 and J is TRBJ2-1, with 9 bases identical to TRBD2. V lost 7 bases, J lost 8 bases, and 12 bases stayed unmatched. CDR3 size: 15 residues. The germline CDR1 and CDR2 sequences are LNHDA and SQIVND (reference sequence). This chain's CDR3 is CASTEAGGILDEQFF. CDR3 bases: TGTGCCAGTACCGAAGCGGGAGGAATCTTAGATGAGCAGTTCTTC.

The chain is built from TRBV20-1 and TRBJ1-5, with 7 bases matching TRBD1. V shed 3 bases and J 6 bases; nucleotides not matched to a gene: 8. The CDR3 covers 14 residues. Germline V gene sequence: CDR1 DFQATT, CDR2 SNEGSKA (reference sequence). The CDR3 coding sequence is TGCAGTGCTAGCCGACAGGGAGTGGGTCAGCCCCAGCATTTT. This gives the protein CSASRQGVGQPQHF.

V usage is TRBV12-3 or TRBV12-4 and J usage is TRBJ2-7; the D gene is possibly TRBD1 (6 bases). The ends were cut back, 5 bases at V and 0 bases at J, with 14 bases in the middle. The CDR3 length is 15 residues. The CDR3 region is CASSRGTISSYEQYF. In DNA form, the CDR3 reads TGTGCCAGCAGTAGGGGGACGATAAGCTCCTACGAGCAGTACTTC.

The chain is built from TRBV4-3 and TRBJ2-1; D gene ambiguous. Trimming cost V 1 base and J 6 bases, with 13 bases left between them. CDR1 and CDR2 from the germline V gene are LGHNA and YSLEER. The CDR3 extends over 15 amino acids. CDR3 sequence reads: CASSQATRPVNEQFF. Written as DNA, the CDR3 is TGCGCCAGCAGCCAAGCGACGCGGCCAGTCAATGAGCAGTTCTTC.

The rearrangement uses TRBV28 and TRBJ1-4; maybe TRBD1 (6 bases). The germline V gene encodes CDR1 MDHEN and CDR2 SYDVKM. The CDR3 extends over 15 amino acids. V lost 6 bases and J 0 bases, leaving 11 bases between the germline ends. The CDR3 is CASRPGQPTNEKLFF. The CDR3 DNA reads as TGTGCCAGCAGGCCAGGACAGCCAACTAATGAAAAACTGTTTTTT.

The chain combines TRBV7-6 with TRBJ2-7, with 7 bases lining up with TRBD2. Trimming at V came to 2 bases and at J to 1 base, leaving 8 bases not matched to a gene. The length of the CDR3 is 16 residues. Germline V gene data show CDR1 as SGHVS and CDR2 as FNYEAQ. The CDR3 nucleotides read TGTGCCAGCAGCTTAAATCCGCGGGGGTCATCCTACGAGCAGTACTTC. As protein: CASSLNPRGSSYEQYF.

This sequence joins TRBV7-6 and TRBJ1-3; the D gene is possibly TRBD1 (6 bases). The CDR3 runs to 14 residues. The V end was cut by 4 bases, the J end by 2 bases, with 9 bases between. Germline V gene lookup returns CDR1 SGHVS and CDR2 FNYEAQ. The CDR3 loop is CASSYNRAGNTIYF. The CDR3 nucleotides read TGTGCCAGCAGCTACAACAGGGCTGGAAACACCATATATTTT.

The chain joins TRBV4-1 to TRBJ2-1; TRBD2 matches 8 bases. The J segment lost 1 base and the V segment lost 2 bases, leaving 7 bases of the junction unmatched. Germline V CDR1 and CDR2: MGHRA, YSYEKL. This CDR3 region has 17 residues. This CDR3 is CASSQTPGTSSYNEQFF. The CDR3 DNA reads as TGCGCCAGCAGCCAAACACCCGGGACTAGTTCCTACAATGAGCAGTTCTTC.

This clonotype was observed at least ten times. The rearrangement joins TRBV10-3 to TRBJ2-1; no clear D gene. The V end lost 4 bases, the J end lost 10 bases, and 8 bases lay between the germline ends. This CDR3 is 11 amino acids long. Germline CDR1 ENHRY, CDR2 SYGVKD. The CDR3 DNA reads TGTGCCATCAGTGTGGGTAACGAGCAGTTCTTC. Encoded protein: CAISVGNEQFF.

In its sample, this clonotype was seen a few times. V usage is TRBV7-4 and J usage is TRBJ2-6; D possibly corresponds to TRBD1 (5 bases). The V end was cut by 5 bases, the J end by 4 bases, with 18 bases between. CDR1 is SGHVT and CDR2 is SQSDAQ in the germline V gene. This CDR3 spans 17 amino acids. The CDR3 sequence: CASSVSIVGLGANVLTF. CDR3 DNA: TGTGCCAGCAGCGTCTCAATCGTGGGGCTCGGGGCCAACGTCCTGACTTTC.

The rearrangement joins TRBV7-8 to TRBJ2-2; no clear D. This CDR3 comprises 14 residues. V was pared by 7 bases and J by 8 bases, with 17 bases between. CDR1 is SGHVS and CDR2 is FQNEAQ in the germline V gene. The CDR3 sequence is CASNRGRLTGELFF. CDR3 sequence (DNA): TGTGCCAGCAACCGTGGCAGGCTGACGGGGGAGCTGTTTTTT.

This clonotype occurred a few times. This chain links TRBV5-3 with TRBJ2-1, with no clear D. TRBV5-3 is given ORF status, its function remaining uncertain. There are 11 residues in the CDR3. Deletions cut 4 bases from V and 9 bases from J, with 8 bases between. In nucleotides, the CDR3 is TGTGCCAGAAGCCCTATGCCTGAGCAGTTCTTC. Its protein is CARSPMPEQFF.

V gene TRBV6-7 combines with J gene TRBJ1-1, with D hard to call. TRBV6-7 is an ORF for which the function is uncertain. The CDR3 is made up of 15 amino acids. Between the trimmed V and J ends, which lost 2 bases and 5 bases, there was a span of 15 bases. This chain's CDR3 is CASSYPTRVQTEAFF. CDR3 bases: TGTGCCAGCAGTTACCCCACCCGTGTTCAGACTGAAGCTTTCTTT.

This rearrangement joins TRBV4-3 to TRBJ2-3; 11 bases agree with TRBD2. Trimming took 1 base from V and 9 from J; bases not matched to a gene: 9. CDR1 is LGHNA and CDR2 is YSLEER in the germline V gene. This CDR3 is built from 16 residues. The CDR3 reads CASSQVAGGEMGTQYF. The CDR3 bases are TGCGCCAGCAGCCAAGTAGCGGGAGGGGAGATGGGGACGCAGTATTTT.

This clonotype has at least ten counts. The chain is built from TRBV7-2 and TRBJ2-3; 8 positions agree with TRBD2. Germline CDR1 and CDR2: SGHTA and FQGNSA. V was clipped by 0 bases and J by 4 bases; unmatched bases: 0. The CDR3 consists of 14 residues. The chain's CDR3 is CASSLARGADTQYF. Here the CDR3 DNA reads TGTGCCAGCAGCTTAGCGCGGGGGGCAGATACGCAGTATTTT.

This clonotype was observed once. The genes are TRBV20-1 and TRBJ1-6, with D hard to call. Trimming took 3 bases from V and 9 from J, leaving 15 bases between them. The CDR3 has 14 amino acids. Germline CDR1 and CDR2: DFQATT and SNEGSKA (reference sequence). The chain's CDR3 is CSASSTRPRSPLHF. The CDR3 nucleotides are TGCAGTGCTAGCTCAACGCGGCCCCGTTCACCCCTCCACTTT.

This clonotype was picked up one time. V is TRBV10-3 and J is TRBJ2-1; D unclear. The V end was cut by 6 bases, the J end by 8 bases, with 14 bases between. The CDR3 is made up of 13 amino acids. Germline loops: CDR1 ENHRY, CDR2 SYGVKD. CDR3 residues: CAIRGSRAHEQFF. CDR3 bases: TGTGCCATCAGGGGTAGTAGGGCCCATGAGCAGTTCTTC.

This clonotype showed up just a few times. The chain carries TRBV7-8 and TRBJ2-7; D could derive from TRBD1 or TRBD2 (5 bases each). Germline assignment: CDR1 SGHVS and CDR2 FQNEAQ. This CDR3 is 15 amino acids long. Trimming stripped 1 base from V and 7 bases from J, with 17 bases between. CDR3: CASSLEYGITGEQYF. CDR3 nucleotide sequence: TGTGCCAGCAGCTTAGAATACGGGATCACAGGAGAGCAGTACTTC.

This chain links TRBV11-2 with TRBJ2-7; 10 bases map to TRBD2. Germline CDR1 reads SGHAT; CDR2 reads FQNNGV. The J segment lost 2 bases and the V segment lost 5 bases, leaving 6 bases of the junction unmatched. CDR3 length: 15 residues. The CDR3 reads CASSTSAGGTYEQYF. CDR3 nucleotides: TGTGCCAGCAGCACCTCAGCGGGAGGGACCTACGAGCAGTACTTC. The full variable domain, completed using reference TRBV11-2 and TRBJ2-7, is EAGVAQSPRYKIIEKRQSVAFWCNPISGHATLYWYQQILGQGPKLLIQFQNNGVVDDSQLPKDRFSAERLKGVDSTLKIQPAKLEDSAVYLCASSTSAGGTYEQYFGPGTRLTVT.

This clonotype has only a few counts. The J gene is TRBJ2-1, the V gene TRBV6-5; 7 nucleotides line up with TRBD2. Trimming at V came to 0 bases and at J to 8 bases, leaving 10 bases not matched to a gene. The CDR3 consists of 16 residues. The germline V gene encodes CDR1 MNHEY and CDR2 SVGAGI. CDR3 in DNA: TGTGCCAGCAGTTACTCGACTAGCTGGAGGGTCGATGAGCAGTTCTTC. Its translation is CASSYSTSWRVDEQFF.

The chain is built from TRBV11-2 and TRBJ1-1, with TRBD1 as a possible D gene (6 bases). V shed 0 bases and J shed 9 bases, with 11 bases lying between them. In germline, CDR1 is SGHAT, CDR2 FQNNGV. The CDR3 is 13 residues long. The CDR3 sequence is CASSLEQQGKAFF. The CDR3 DNA follows: TGTGCCAGCAGCTTAGAACAACAGGGTAAAGCTTTCTTT.

This clonotype was seen at least ten times. CDR3: CASSPTETETQYF. In DNA, the CDR3 is TGTGCCAGCAGCCCCACCGAGACCGAGACCCAGTACTTC. The chain carries TRBV7-2 and TRBJ2-5; D not resolved. Germline loops: CDR1 SGHTA, CDR2 FQGNSA. CDR3 length: 13 residues. The ends were cut back, 5 bases at V and 5 bases at J, with 12 bases in the middle.